These T cell receptor beta chains were read from a single sample in a study of blood T cell repertoires in COVID-19. Generated by immunoSEQ multiplex PCR, the TCRdb table keeps only in-frame clones and is missing some. There are about 46,000 clones in the sample; 65% to 90% occur only once, and 1.3% lies in the top ten. The sequenced material came from peripheral blood. The receptors originated from a man aged 55-75 years with acute or convalescent COVID-19. Both conserved end residues are part of each CDR3. Fields, in order: CDR3 protein, CDR3 DNA, clone size, V gene, J gene, D gene. D genes are given only for firm matches. Clone sizes are given selectively: once, few, many, or a class where the clone is expanded.

cdr3_aa: CASSLVLALYNEQFF
cdr3_nt: TGTGCCAGCAGCTTAGTACTAGCTTTGTACAATGAGCAGTTCTTC
clone_size: NA
v_call: TRBV7-6
j_call: TRBJ2-1
d_call: NA

cdr3_aa: CASSLGLDRSNEKLFF
cdr3_nt: TGTGCCAGCAGCTTGGGGCTTGACAGGAGTAATGAAAAACTGTTTTTT
clone_size: NA
v_call: TRBV5-5
j_call: TRBJ1-4
d_call: NA

cdr3_aa: CASSPGTGGFQPQHF
cdr3_nt: TGTGCCAGCAGCCCGGGGACAGGGGGCTTTCAGCCCCAGCATTTT
clone_size: NA
v_call: TRBV7-2
j_call: TRBJ1-5
d_call: TRBD1

cdr3_aa: CASSLAGQGFGKNIQYF
cdr3_nt: TGTGCCAGCAGCTTAGCGGGACAGGGCTTTGGGAAAAACATTCAGTACTTC
clone_size: NA
v_call: TRBV7-2
j_call: TRBJ2-4
d_call: TRBD1

cdr3_aa: CASSNSGTGVQPQHF
cdr3_nt: TGTGCCAGCAGTAATTCCGGGACAGGGGTTCAGCCCCAGCATTTT
clone_size: few
v_call: TRBV2
j_call: TRBJ1-5
d_call: TRBD1

cdr3_aa: CASSLELRTGELFF
cdr3_nt: TGTGCCAGCAGCTTGGAGCTTCGTACCGGGGAGCTGTTTTTT
clone_size: NA
v_call: TRBV5-5
j_call: TRBJ2-2
d_call: NA

cdr3_aa: CASRLGQGLPYEQYF
cdr3_nt: TGCGCCAGCAGGCTCGGACAGGGCTTACCCTACGAGCAGTACTTC
clone_size: NA
v_call: TRBV4-1
j_call: TRBJ2-7
d_call: TRBD1

cdr3_aa: CASSSYRGLQNYEQYF
cdr3_nt: TGTGCCAGCAGCTCCTACAGGGGGCTTCAAAACTACGAGCAGTACTTC
clone_size: NA
v_call: TRBV7-2
j_call: TRBJ2-7
d_call: TRBD1

cdr3_aa: CASSQGISTNQPQHF
cdr3_nt: TGCGCCAGCAGCCAAGGTATTAGCACCAATCAGCCCCAGCATTTT
clone_size: NA
v_call: TRBV4-3
j_call: TRBJ1-5
d_call: NA

cdr3_aa: CARSLITSGVKCALSGANVLTF
cdr3_nt: TGTGCCAGAAGCCTAATTACTAGCGGGGTTAAGTGTGCGCTCTCTGGGGCCAACGTCCTGACTTTC
clone_size: NA
v_call: TRBV5-3
j_call: TRBJ2-6
d_call: TRBD2

cdr3_aa: CASSLEDSRGPDTQYF
cdr3_nt: TGCGCCAGCAGCTTGGAGGACTCTAGAGGCCCAGATACGCAGTATTTT
clone_size: NA
v_call: TRBV5-1
j_call: TRBJ2-3
d_call: NA

cdr3_aa: CASSLLTTRPGGYEQYF
cdr3_nt: TGTGCCAGCAGTTTACTGACCACTCGGCCAGGGGGCTACGAGCAGTACTTC
clone_size: once
v_call: TRBV28
j_call: TRBJ2-7
d_call: TRBD1

cdr3_aa: CASRASGYSSYEQYF
cdr3_nt: TGCGCCAGCAGGGCTAGCGGGTATAGCTCCTACGAGCAGTACTTC
clone_size: NA
v_call: TRBV5-1
j_call: TRBJ2-7
d_call: TRBD2

cdr3_aa: CASSGYSIGSYEQYF
cdr3_nt: TGCGCCAGCAGTGGCTACTCGATCGGGTCCTACGAGCAGTACTTC
clone_size: NA
v_call: TRBV10-2
j_call: TRBJ2-7
d_call: NA

cdr3_aa: CASSQDLSGTGIRYSNQPQHF
cdr3_nt: TGCGCCAGCAGCCAAGATTTATCCGGGACAGGGATCCGTTATAGCAATCAGCCCCAGCATTTT
clone_size: NA
v_call: TRBV4-1
j_call: TRBJ1-5
d_call: TRBD1

cdr3_aa: CASSYTPGGDGYTF
cdr3_nt: TGTGCCAGCAGTTACACCCCGGGAGGCGACGGCTACACCTTC
clone_size: NA
v_call: TRBV6-2/TRBV6-3
j_call: TRBJ1-2
d_call: NA

cdr3_aa: CASSDRVTEAFF
cdr3_nt: TGTGCCAGCAGTGACAGGGTCACTGAAGCTTTCTTT
clone_size: NA
v_call: TRBV6-1
j_call: TRBJ1-1
d_call: NA

cdr3_aa: CASSDQTGTENTEAFF
cdr3_nt: TGTGCCAGCAGTGACCAAACCGGGACAGAGAACACTGAAGCTTTCTTT
clone_size: NA
v_call: TRBV6-4
j_call: TRBJ1-1
d_call: TRBD1

cdr3_aa: CASSFGGTLMEQYF
cdr3_nt: TGTGCCAGCAGCTTTGGCGGGACCCTTATGGAGCAGTACTTC
clone_size: NA
v_call: TRBV7-9
j_call: TRBJ2-7
d_call: NA

cdr3_aa: CASSLTAGDYGYTF
cdr3_nt: TGTGCCAGCAGCTTAACGGCAGGGGATTATGGCTACACCTTC
clone_size: NA
v_call: TRBV11-3
j_call: TRBJ1-2
d_call: NA

cdr3_aa: CASATLGGASDTQYF
cdr3_nt: TGTGCTAGTGCCACCCTCGGCGGGGCTTCGGATACGCAGTATTTT
clone_size: NA
v_call: TRBV12-5
j_call: TRBJ2-3
d_call: NA

cdr3_aa: CASSLGTGGYTEAFF
cdr3_nt: TGCGCCAGCAGCTTGGGGACGGGAGGCTACACTGAAGCTTTCTTT
clone_size: NA
v_call: TRBV5-1
j_call: TRBJ1-1
d_call: NA

cdr3_aa: CASSIITGEGYTF
cdr3_nt: TGTGCCAGTAGTATTATTACAGGCGAAGGCTACACCTTC
clone_size: once
v_call: TRBV19
j_call: TRBJ1-2
d_call: NA

cdr3_aa: CASSLQDEQFF
cdr3_nt: TGTGCCAGCAGCTTGCAGGATGAGCAGTTCTTC
clone_size: once
v_call: TRBV13
j_call: TRBJ2-1
d_call: NA

cdr3_aa: CASSFDRKNTEAFF
cdr3_nt: TGTGCCAGCAGTTTCGACAGAAAGAACACTGAAGCTTTCTTT
clone_size: NA
v_call: TRBV6-5
j_call: TRBJ1-1
d_call: NA

cdr3_aa: CASSPHITRLPYEQYF
cdr3_nt: TGTGCCAGCAGCCCCCACATAACTAGATTACCCTACGAGCAGTACTTC
clone_size: few
v_call: TRBV14
j_call: TRBJ2-7
d_call: NA

cdr3_aa: CASSQGNTGRSF
cdr3_nt: TGTGCCAGCAGCCAAGGGAACACCGGGAGGAGTTTT
clone_size: NA
v_call: TRBV3-1/TRBV3-2
j_call: TRBJ1-4
d_call: NA

cdr3_aa: CAISGGTSGNPDTQYF
cdr3_nt: TGTGCCATCAGCGGAGGGACTAGCGGTAATCCAGATACGCAGTATTTT
clone_size: NA
v_call: TRBV10-3
j_call: TRBJ2-3
d_call: TRBD2

cdr3_aa: CASSQGLAGVEQFF
cdr3_nt: TGTGCCAGCAGCCAAGGGCTAGCGGGAGTTGAGCAGTTCTTC
clone_size: NA
v_call: TRBV3-1/TRBV3-2
j_call: TRBJ2-1
d_call: TRBD2

cdr3_aa: CASSFRTGSYEQYF
cdr3_nt: TGTGCCAGCAGTTTTAGAACAGGCTCCTACGAGCAGTACTTC
clone_size: NA
v_call: TRBV27
j_call: TRBJ2-7
d_call: NA

cdr3_aa: CASSLGFVGLHSYNEQFF
cdr3_nt: TGTGCCAGCAGCTTAGGATTCGTCGGACTACATTCCTACAATGAGCAGTTCTTC
clone_size: once
v_call: TRBV7-2
j_call: TRBJ2-1
d_call: NA

cdr3_aa: CSARSGFEQYF
cdr3_nt: TGCAGTGCTAGGTCAGGGTTCGAGCAGTACTTC
clone_size: few
v_call: TRBV20-1
j_call: TRBJ2-7
d_call: NA

cdr3_aa: CASSSSGLPYEQYF
cdr3_nt: TGCGCCAGCAGCTCATCGGGACTCCCGTACGAGCAGTACTTC
clone_size: NA
v_call: TRBV5-1
j_call: TRBJ2-7
d_call: NA

cdr3_aa: CASSEVGLADDSYEQYF
cdr3_nt: TGTGCCAGCAGTGAAGTAGGGCTAGCGGACGACTCCTACGAGCAGTACTTC
clone_size: few
v_call: TRBV6-1
j_call: TRBJ2-7
d_call: TRBD2

cdr3_aa: CASSHDRSPLHF
cdr3_nt: TGTGCCAGCAGCCACGACAGGTCACCCCTCCACTTT
clone_size: NA
v_call: TRBV6-5
j_call: TRBJ1-6
d_call: NA

cdr3_aa: CASSPGLAGGEQYF
cdr3_nt: TGTGCCAGCAGCCCGGGACTAGCGGGAGGGGAGCAGTACTTC
clone_size: NA
v_call: TRBV4-2
j_call: TRBJ2-7
d_call: TRBD2

cdr3_aa: CASSYSPGQSYEQYF
cdr3_nt: TGTGCCAGCAGTTACTCTCCGGGACAATCTTACGAGCAGTACTTC
clone_size: NA
v_call: TRBV6-2/TRBV6-3
j_call: TRBJ2-7
d_call: NA

cdr3_aa: CASGSTGGNQPQHF
cdr3_nt: TGTGCTAGTGGTTCAACAGGGGGCAATCAGCCCCAGCATTTT
clone_size: NA
v_call: TRBV12-5
j_call: TRBJ1-5
d_call: TRBD1

cdr3_aa: CASSNHRDRGLDAFF
cdr3_nt: TGTGCCAGCAGCAACCACCGGGACAGGGGGCTCGACGCTTTCTTT
clone_size: NA
v_call: TRBV6-6
j_call: TRBJ1-1
d_call: TRBD1